One TCR beta chain is described in this entry. Its specificity is not known. This sample stems from a study of PD-1 blockade in classical Hodgkin lymphoma. Whole-study results and caveats: Some patients began nivolumab under 1 year after ASCT. These patients were excluded from later analyses. Newly diagnosed patients and complete responders had comparable diversity at baseline.

Produced via immunoSEQ multiplex PCR; TCRdb's table is partial and in-frame only. The sample lists around 35,000 clones, 80% to 90% seen once, with about 7.4% in the top ten. V lost 0 bases to trimming and J lost 3 bases; unmatched junction nucleotides: 0. Looked up from germline, CDR1 is ENHRY and CDR2 is SYGVKD. This CDR3 is 16 amino acids long. In every patient, relapse followed autologous stem cell transplantation, while exposure to brentuximab vedotin differed. The receptor comes from a human donor with classical Hodgkin lymphoma. Sequenced material: peripheral blood mononuclear cells (PBMCs), taken before the second cycle of nivolumab. The V and J genes are TRBV10-3 and TRBJ2-3; 13 bases are shared with TRBD2. CDR3 region: CAISESGLAGTDTQYF. The CDR3 DNA reads TGTGCCATCAGTGAGTCGGGACTAGCGGGAACAGATACGCAGTATTTT.